Each of the 19 T cell receptor beta chains below was sequenced from the same sample in a study of blood T cell repertoires in COVID-19 (dated by TCRdb to about 2020). Preparation of the library involved the immunoSEQ multiplex PCR assay. Imported from immuneACCESS, the table was reduced by TCRdb to in-frame sequences with V and J called. These copies leave out some clones; in studies compared against another copy, an unresolved V gene accounts for under half, and the cause of the remainder is not known. The table for this sample lists around 50,000 clones; more than 75% of them were counted only once. Of the sample, around 9.6% falls within the top ten clones. What was sequenced was peripheral blood. The origin of the receptors is a man between 50 and 59 years old with active COVID-19.

The chain employs TRBV28 and TRBJ1-3, with D possibly being TRBD1 (6 bases). CDR1 MDHEN and CDR2 SYDVKM come from the germline V gene. The CDR3 sequence is 14 residues long. V was trimmed by 5 bases and J by 3 bases, leaving 11 bases between them. As DNA, the CDR3 is TGTGCCAGCAGTCCAAGGGACATTGGAAACACCATATATTTT. This codes for CASSPRDIGNTIYF.

The chain employs TRBV7-9 and TRBJ2-1, with TRBD1 as a possible D gene (5 bases). Germline loops: CDR1 SEHNR, CDR2 FQNEAQ (reference sequence). The CDR3 is made up of 16 amino acids. V shed 4 bases and J shed 7 bases, with 20 bases lying between them. CDR3 region: CASSSGGAGRLNEQFF. DNA for the CDR3: TGTGCCAGCAGCTCAGGTGGGGCAGGGCGGTTGAATGAGCAGTTCTTC. Based on the CDR3 plus reference TRBV7-9 and TRBJ2-1, the full variable domain is DTGVSQNPRHKITKRGQNVTFRCDPISEHNRLYWYRQTLGQGPEFLTYFQNEAQLEKSRLLSDRFSAERPKGSFSTLEIQRTEQGDSAMYLCASSSGGAGRLNEQFFGPGTRLTVL.

The gene calls are TRBV18 and TRBJ2-5; the match to TRBD1 covers 7 bases. J gave up 2 bases and V 4 bases, and 7 bases lay outside the gene matches. In germline, CDR1 is KGHSH, CDR2 LQKENI. CDR3 length equals 15 residues. CDR3 amino acids: CASSRNRGTQETQYF. CDR3 coding DNA: TGTGCCAGCTCACGGAACAGGGGCACTCAAGAGACCCAGTACTTC.

V gene TRBV29-1 combines with J gene TRBJ2-7; D is perhaps TRBD1 (6 bases). V was clipped by 7 bases and J by 3 bases, with 13 bases between them. CDR3 length equals 12 residues. Germline V lookup: CDR1 SQVTM, CDR2 ANQGSEA. The CDR3 spells CSAIQGGYEQYF. CDR3 DNA: TGCAGCGCGATACAGGGTGGCTACGAGCAGTACTTC.

The chain uses TRBV5-1 and TRBJ2-7; 11 nucleotides agree with TRBD1. V shed 5 bases and J 2 bases; nucleotides not matched to a gene: 9. Germline CDR1 is SGHRS and CDR2 is YFSETQ. The CDR3 has 16 residues. CDR3 nucleotide sequence: TGCGCCAGCAGGTTAGGACAGGGGGCCGGGCCCTACGAGCAGTACTTC. This gives the protein CASRLGQGAGPYEQYF.

This chain uses TRBV30 with TRBJ1-4, with TRBD1 as a possible D gene (6 bases). Per the germline V gene, CDR1 is GTSNPN and CDR2 is SVGIG (reference sequence). V shed 0 bases and J shed 8 bases, with 16 bases lying between them. CDR3 size: 15 residues. CDR3 DNA: TGTGCCTGGAGTGTAGGTGGGGGGGCGACGGAAAAACTGTTTTTT. Translation gives CAWSVGGGATEKLFF.

The chain uses TRBV12-3 or TRBV12-4 and TRBJ1-1; D perhaps matches TRBD1 (5 bases). The CDR3 consists of 13 residues. The V and J ends lost 4 bases and 5 bases respectively, with 11 bases between them. Written as DNA, the CDR3 is TGTGCCAGCAGTTCAGGGCTAGGGACTGAAGCTTTCTTT. This codes for CASSSGLGTEAFF.

The chain has TRBV30 and TRBJ2-7; D is possibly TRBD2 (5 bases). The V end lost 0 bases, the J end lost 1 base, and 10 bases lay between the germline ends. The CDR3 has 14 residues. CDR1 GTSNPN and CDR2 SVGIG come from the germline V gene (reference sequence). The CDR3 loop is CAWSVGLSSYEQYF. DNA of the CDR3: TGTGCCTGGAGTGTCGGACTTTCGTCCTACGAGCAGTACTTC.

This chain joins TRBV7-3 and TRBJ2-2; possible D gene TRBD2, 5 bases. This CDR3 comprises 15 residues. Trimming took off 0 bases at V and 5 bases at J, with 10 bases between the two ends. Germline V gene data show CDR1 as SGHTA and CDR2 as FQGTGA. The CDR3 bases are TGTGCCAGCAGCTTAACAGGGAGAGGAACCGGGGAGCTGTTTTTT. Encoded protein: CASSLTGRGTGELFF.

CDR3 nucleotides: TGTGCCAGCAGCTCGGGGTGGGGAGCGGGAGGTACCTACGAGCAGTACTTC. The encoded protein is CASSSGWGAGGTYEQYF. V usage is TRBV6-2 or TRBV6-3 and J usage is TRBJ2-7; 9 bases are a match to TRBD2. The CDR3 is made up of 17 amino acids. Unmatched junction bases numbered 14, after V lost 6 bases and J lost 2 bases. Germline V lookup: CDR1 MNHEY, CDR2 SVGEGT.

The chain links TRBV6-5 to TRBJ1-6; 7 bases are shared with TRBD1. CDR3 size: 15 residues. V lost 5 bases and J lost 5; bases outside the gene matches: 6. The V gene's germline CDR1 is MNHEY and CDR2 SVGAGI. The CDR3 DNA reads as TGTGCCAGCAGTCACGTTACAGGGGATAATTCACCCCTCCACTTT. It is translated as CASSHVTGDNSPLHF.

This chain joins TRBV18 and TRBJ1-2, with D hard to call. Trimming took off 3 bases at V and 6 bases at J, with 11 bases between the two ends. The V gene's germline CDR1 is KGHSH and CDR2 LQKENI. The CDR3 is made up of 13 amino acids. The CDR3 coding sequence is TGTGCCAGCTCACCGACCCGGAGGGATGGCTACACCTTC. It codes for CASSPTRRDGYTF.

V is TRBV7-2 and J is TRBJ1-3; tentatively, D is TRBD1 (6 bases). Germline CDR1 is SGHTA and CDR2 is FQGNSA. V was trimmed by 2 bases and J by 4 bases, leaving 9 bases between them. The CDR3 runs 14 residues. The CDR3 loop is CASSLQGRGNTIYF. The CDR3 coding sequence is TGTGCCAGCAGCTTACAGGGGAGAGGAAACACCATATATTTT.

V is TRBV28 and J is TRBJ1-1; tentative D call: TRBD1 (6 bases). Germline lookup yields CDR1 MDHEN and CDR2 SYDVKM. Trimming took off 2 bases at V and 7 bases at J, with 8 bases between the two ends. This CDR3 has 12 amino acids. This chain's CDR3 is CASSLAGVEAFF. The CDR3 DNA follows: TGTGCCAGCAGTTTAGCAGGGGTTGAAGCTTTCTTT.

The CDR3 here is CASSIPSGQNNYGYTF. The CDR3, as DNA: TGTGCCAGTAGTATCCCCTCGGGACAGAATAACTATGGCTACACCTTC. This chain joins TRBV19 and TRBJ1-2; 7 positions match TRBD1. CDR3 size: 16 residues. CDR1 and CDR2 (germline): LNHDA, SQIVND (reference sequence). V was pared by 3 bases and J by 1 base, with 8 bases of the junction left unmatched.

The rearrangement joins TRBV11-2 to TRBJ2-3; TRBD2 matches at 7 bases. The CDR3 has 17 amino acids. Per germline, CDR1 SGHAT and CDR2 FQNNGV. The ends lost 5 bases at V and 1 base at J; junction bases unmatched: 12. The CDR3 reads CASSVLRGLAGTDTQYF. Here the CDR3 DNA reads TGTGCCAGCAGCGTCCTGCGTGGGCTAGCGGGCACAGATACGCAGTATTTT.

The chain has TRBV6-5 and TRBJ2-7; 9 nucleotides match TRBD1. Looked up from germline, CDR1 is MNHEY and CDR2 is SVGAGI. The CDR3 sequence is 13 residues long. V was pared by 6 bases and J by 3 bases, with 3 bases of the junction left unmatched. The CDR3 reads CASRPTGGYEQYF. CDR3 nucleotide sequence: TGTGCCAGCAGGCCGACAGGGGGCTACGAGCAGTACTTC.

This chain joins TRBV19 and TRBJ2-2; the match to TRBD1 covers 9 bases. V was pared by 6 bases and J by 5 bases, with 10 bases of the junction left unmatched. Germline CDR1 reads LNHDA; CDR2 reads SQIVND (reference sequence). The CDR3 is made up of 16 amino acids. The CDR3 nucleotides are TGTGCCAGTAGACCGGGACAGGGTAAGGGGACCGGGGAGCTGTTTTTT. This gives the protein CASRPGQGKGTGELFF. The full variable domain, completed using reference TRBV19 and TRBJ2-2, is DGGITQSPKYLFRKEGQNVTLSCEQNLNHDAMYWYRQDPGQGLRLIYYSQIVNDFQKGDIAEGYSVSREKKESFPLTVTSAQKNPTAFYLCASRPGQGKGTGELFFGEGSRLTVL.

This chain joins TRBV5-4 and TRBJ2-1, with 10 bases identical to TRBD2. V was clipped by 4 bases and J by 6 bases; unmatched bases: 4. The CDR3 contains 14 residues. CDR1 is SGHNT and CDR2 is YYREEE in the germline V gene (reference sequence). The CDR3 DNA follows: TGTGCCAGCAGCCTTAGCGGGGGGAGCAATGAGCAGTTCTTC. This translates into CASSLSGGSNEQFF.